The TCR beta chain described here comes from a study of blood T cell repertoires in COVID-19. Study in general: T cells, B-cell-depleted T cells, or PBMCs supplied cDNA or gDNA.

TCRdb keeps only in-frame clones here, not all; method: immunoSEQ multiplex PCR. The repertoire has some 150,000 clones, approximately 85% of them found once; the top ten carry roughly 3.9%. CDR3 length: 15 residues. Germline V gene sequence: CDR1 MDHEN, CDR2 SYDVKM. Trimming removed 6 bases from V and 0 bases from J, with 9 bases in between. Sequencing was done on a sample of peripheral blood. The chain has TRBV28 and TRBJ1-6, with a possible D match to TRBD1 (5 bases). The source of this sequence is a woman older than 75 with acute or convalescent COVID-19. DNA of the CDR3: TGTGCCAGCAGCAGGGTTCGCTCCTATAATTCACCCCTCCACTTT. It yields the protein CASSRVRSYNSPLHF.